Each of the 18 T cell receptor beta chains below was sequenced from the same sample in a study of PD-1 blockade in mismatch repair-deficient tumors. Profiling relied on immunoSEQ multiplex PCR, and the TCRdb table lists in-frame clones only, not all of them. The sample carries about 49,000 clones, 77% recorded once. The specimen comprised PBMCs, sampled before pembrolizumab treatment. All receptors come from an adult with mismatch repair-deficient cancer.

The chain links TRBV27 to TRBJ2-7; D remains unclear. Germline-derived CDR1 and CDR2 are MNHEY and SMNVEV (reference sequence). CDR3 length: 13 residues. The germline V and J ends were trimmed by 6 bases and 1 base, with 10 bases remaining between them. CDR3 sequence: CASSPSVSYEQYF. CDR3 nucleotide sequence: TGTGCCAGCAGCCCGAGCGTGTCCTACGAGCAGTACTTC.

The chain uses TRBV9 and TRBJ2-7; 10 nucleotides agree with TRBD1. The trim removed 4 bases at V and 4 bases at J, leaving 11 bases unmatched. CDR1 and CDR2 from the germline V gene are SGDLS and YYNGEE. CDR3 size: 16 residues. The CDR3 coding sequence is TGTGCCAGCAGCCCAAATCCGACAGGGGGCTCGTACGAGCAGTACTTC. It codes for CASSPNPTGGSYEQYF.

Here the CDR3 DNA reads TGTGCCAGCAGCTTTAAGCGGGAGCGGGACACCGGGGAGCTGTTTTTT. It specifies CASSFKRERDTGELFF. The chain couples TRBV5-4 to TRBJ2-2, with 8 positions matching TRBD2. With 2 bases clipped from V and 3 bases from J, the junction kept 6 bases outside the gene matches. The CDR3 length is 16 residues. Germline lookup yields CDR1 SGHNT and CDR2 YYREEE (reference sequence). The complete variable domain, with remaining parts taken from reference TRBV5-4 and TRBJ2-2, reads ETGVTQSPTHLIKTRGQQVTLRCSSQSGHNTVSWYQQALGQGPQFIFQYYREEENGRGNFPPRFSGLQFPNYSSELNVNALELDDSALYLCASSFKRERDTGELFFGEGSRLTVL.

The J gene is TRBJ2-5, the V gene TRBV5-6, with 7 nucleotides matching TRBD1. The CDR3 has 14 amino acids. Germline loops: CDR1 SGHDT, CDR2 YYEEEE. Losses at the gene ends were 5 bases for V and 2 bases for J; bases not matched to a gene: 6. The CDR3 here is CASRGPRGQETQYF. CDR3 in DNA: TGTGCCAGCAGAGGGCCCAGGGGGCAAGAGACCCAGTACTTC. The full variable domain, completed using reference TRBV5-6 and TRBJ2-5, is DAGVTQSPTHLIKTRGQQVTLRCSPKSGHDTVSWYQQALGQGPQFIFQYYEEEERQRGNFPDRFSGHQFPNYSSELNVNALLLGDSALYLCASRGPRGQETQYFGPGTRLLVL.

The chain combines TRBV29-1 with TRBJ2-7; D might be TRBD1 (5 bases). Germline CDR1 SQVTM, CDR2 ANQGSEA. There are 12 residues in the CDR3. V was shortened by 5 bases and J by 6 bases, with 14 bases between the two germline ends. CDR3 residues: CSVKGQGSEQYF. In nucleotides, the CDR3 is TGCAGCGTTAAGGGTCAGGGAAGCGAGCAGTACTTC.

The genes are TRBV29-1 and TRBJ2-1; TRBD1 matches at 12 bases. V gave up 6 bases and J gave up 7 bases; unmatched junction bases: 4. This CDR3 region has 13 residues. CDR1 and CDR2 from the germline V gene are SQVTM and ANQGSEA. CDR3 residues: CSVGTGGWNEQFF. CDR3 nucleotides: TGCAGCGTCGGGACAGGGGGCTGGAATGAGCAGTTCTTC.

The chain joins TRBV9 to TRBJ1-1; the match to TRBD1 covers 9 bases. Trimming cost V 1 base and J 4 bases; bases outside gene matches: 5. Germline CDR1 reads SGDLS; CDR2 reads YYNGEE. The CDR3 is made up of 15 amino acids. The CDR3 bases are TGTGCCAGCAGCGTACACCCGGGACAGGGCACTGAAGCTTTCTTT. It codes for CASSVHPGQGTEAFF.

The chain has TRBV6-6 and TRBJ1-2; a weak D match, TRBD1 (5 bases). The ends were cut back, 6 bases at V and 1 base at J, with 15 bases in the middle. CDR1 is MNHNY and CDR2 is SVGAGI in the germline V gene (reference sequence). The CDR3 sequence is 15 residues long. CDR3 DNA: TGTGCCAGCAGCCCCTGGGGGGATTATAACTATGGCTACACCTTC. Protein product: CASSPWGDYNYGYTF.

V gene TRBV11-3 combines with J gene TRBJ2-7; the D gene is possibly TRBD2 (5 bases). CDR3 length equals 16 residues. Trimming took off 1 base at V and 2 bases at J, with 15 bases between the two ends. Germline CDR1 reads SGHNT; CDR2 reads YENEEA. CDR3: CASSLARGILPYEQYF. CDR3 bases: TGTGCCAGCAGCTTAGCCCGGGGAATACTCCCCTACGAGCAGTACTTC. Looking up the rest from reference TRBV11-3 and TRBJ2-7 gives the full variable domain: EAGVVQSPRYKIIEKKQPVAFWCNPISGHNTLYWYLQNLGQGPELLIRYENEEAVDDSQLPKDRFSAERLKGVDSTLKIQPAELGDSAVYLCASSLARGILPYEQYFGPGTRLTVT.

This clone was seen a handful of times. V and J are TRBV14 and TRBJ2-7, with 7 positions matching TRBD1. CDR3 length equals 15 residues. Germline CDR1 SGHDN, CDR2 FVKESK. V lost 3 bases, J lost 2 bases, and 7 bases stayed unmatched. The CDR3 nucleotides read TGTGCCAGCAGCCAGAGCACAGGGGAGCCCTACGAGCAGTACTTC. Encoded protein: CASSQSTGEPYEQYF.

This sequence joins TRBV2 and TRBJ2-2; 8 bases are a match to TRBD1. V lost 5 bases and J lost 6; bases outside the gene matches: 8. Germline CDR1 reads SNHLY; CDR2 reads FYNNEI. The CDR3 runs 15 residues. The chain's CDR3 is CASSPGGRGPGELFF. The CDR3 bases are TGTGCCAGCAGTCCAGGGGGCCGGGGCCCCGGGGAGCTGTTTTTT. The full variable domain, completed using reference TRBV2 and TRBJ2-2, is EPEVTQTPSHQVTQMGQEVILRCVPISNHLYFYWYRQILGQKVEFLVSFYNNEISEKSEIFDDQFSVERPDGSNFTLKIRSTKLEDSAMYFCASSPGGRGPGELFFGEGSRLTVL.

The rearrangement links TRBV2 to TRBJ1-3; maybe TRBD1 (5 bases). CDR3 length equals 16 residues. The germline V and J ends were trimmed by 3 bases and 0 bases, with 12 bases remaining between them. CDR1 SNHLY and CDR2 FYNNEI come from the germline V gene. CDR3 in DNA: TGTGCCAGCAGTGATCGGGGGAGCCCCTCTGGAAACACCATATATTTT. Translated: CASSDRGSPSGNTIYF.

Concerning this clone: The same CDR3 can be traced to other DNA sequences in this sample. The rearrangement links TRBV7-2 to TRBJ2-1; 14 bases match TRBD2. Germline V gene data show CDR1 as SGHTA and CDR2 as FQGNSA. This CDR3 contains 15 residues. The ends lost 3 bases at V and 10 bases at J; junction bases unmatched: 5. CDR3 loop: CASSLGLAGAGEQFF. CDR3 coding DNA: TGTGCCAGCAGCTTGGGACTAGCGGGAGCAGGGGAGCAGTTCTTC.

The rearrangement uses TRBV30 and TRBJ2-7; D is undetermined. The CDR3 is made up of 14 amino acids. V was shortened by 1 base and J by 1 base, with 11 bases between the two germline ends. Germline CDR1 GTSNPN, CDR2 SVGIG (reference sequence). The CDR3 DNA follows: TGTGCCTGGAGTGGTGTCATCATGTCCTACGAGCAGTACTTC. The encoded protein is CAWSGVIMSYEQYF.

This clone was seen a few times. The chain has TRBV27 and TRBJ2-5; 13 bases agree with TRBD2. Trimming removed 6 bases from V and 2 bases from J; junction bases left unmatched: 6. The germline CDR1 and CDR2 sequences are MNHEY and SMNVEV (reference sequence). The CDR3 is made up of 16 amino acids. As DNA, the CDR3 is TGTGCCAGCAGCCCTAGGGGACTAGCGGGACAAGAGACCCAGTACTTC. Protein product: CASSPRGLAGQETQYF.

This chain joins TRBV28 and TRBJ1-5; D not resolved. V was clipped by 1 base and J by 5 bases, with 9 bases between them. In germline, CDR1 is MDHEN, CDR2 SYDVKM. This CDR3 spans 14 amino acids. The CDR3 sequence: CASSLLFRDQPQHF. CDR3 coding DNA: TGTGCCAGCAGTTTATTGTTCCGTGATCAGCCCCAGCATTTT.

The V gene is TRBV27, the J gene TRBJ1-3; TRBD1 matches 8 bases. The CDR3 extends over 15 amino acids. The germline gives CDR1 MNHEY, CDR2 SMNVEV (reference sequence). The ends lost 5 bases at V and 4 bases at J; junction bases unmatched: 7. CDR3 coding DNA: TGTGCCAGCAGTCGCCGGACAGGGCCCGGAAACACCATATATTTT. Protein sequence: CASSRRTGPGNTIYF.

This chain uses TRBV13 with TRBJ2-7; 9 bases line up with TRBD1. CDR1 PRHDT and CDR2 FYEKMQ come from the germline V gene (reference sequence). Losses at the gene ends were 3 bases for V and 4 bases for J; bases not matched to a gene: 7. This CDR3 comprises 15 residues. CDR3 DNA sequence: TGTGCCAGCAGCTTGGGGGACAGGGAAGCGTACGAGCAGTACTTC. As protein: CASSLGDREAYEQYF.